The 25 T cell receptor beta chains presented below share a single source sample, sequenced in a study of cytomegalovirus exposure and HLA in healthy donors. Both 60 Vbeta primers and 13 Jbeta primers went into the PCR. Some clones are missing from TCRdb's copy, which holds only in-frame ones; the method was immunoSEQ multiplex PCR. The sample comprises over 60,000 clones, around 72% of which are singletons, and 7% to 9.5% rests with the top ten. The sequenced material came from PBMCs. These TCRs come from a woman in her 30s in good health and CMV-seropositive.

This chain uses TRBV4-3 with TRBJ2-3, with 7 bases that match TRBD2. V lost 0 bases to trimming and J lost 3 bases; unmatched junction nucleotides: 6. The CDR3 has 16 residues. CDR1 LGHNA and CDR2 YSLEER come from the germline V gene. The CDR3 protein is CASSQEGGGPTDTQYF. The DNA for the CDR3 is TGCGCCAGCAGCCAAGAGGGGGGAGGGCCAACAGATACGCAGTATTTT.

The V and J genes are TRBV6-5 and TRBJ2-2; D unclear. Deletions cut 5 bases from V and 1 base from J, with 8 bases between. The CDR3 runs to 14 residues. Germline V CDR1 and CDR2: MNHEY, SVGAGI. CDR3 sequence reads: CASSPRLNTGELFF. The CDR3 nucleotides read TGTGCCAGCAGTCCCAGGTTGAACACCGGGGAGCTGTTTTTT.

This rearrangement joins TRBV30 to TRBJ1-5; TRBD1 might be the D (6 bases). This CDR3 contains 19 residues. Germline lookup yields CDR1 GTSNPN and CDR2 SVGIG (reference sequence). V lost 5 bases and J 3 bases, leaving 29 bases between the germline ends. CDR3 sequence (DNA): TGTGCCTGGGTGGGGACGGGACAAGGGACACTTTTTAACAATCAGCCCCAGCATTTT. Translated, it gives CAWVGTGQGTLFNNQPQHF.

V is TRBV11-3 and J is TRBJ1-3; no clear D. This CDR3 region has 15 residues. Trimming removed 0 bases at V and 2 bases at J, with 8 bases between. From germline, CDR1 is SGHNT and CDR2 YENEEA. Here the CDR3 DNA reads TGTGCCAGCAGCTTAGACAGGTCCCCTGGAAACACCATATATTTT. Translating gives CASSLDRSPGNTIYF. Complete variable domain (other parts from reference TRBV11-3 and TRBJ1-3): EAGVVQSPRYKIIEKKQPVAFWCNPISGHNTLYWYLQNLGQGPELLIRYENEEAVDDSQLPKDRFSAERLKGVDSTLKIQPAELGDSAVYLCASSLDRSPGNTIYFGEGSWLTVV.

The chain links TRBV5-1 to TRBJ1-2, with a possible D match to TRBD1 (5 bases). Germline CDR1 reads SGHRS; CDR2 reads YFSETQ. This CDR3 is 16 amino acids long. Trimming stripped 0 bases from V and 2 bases from J, with 14 bases between. The CDR3 reads CASSLEPRQPNYGYTF. The CDR3, as DNA: TGCGCCAGCAGCTTGGAACCCAGACAGCCGAACTATGGCTACACCTTC.

The gene calls are TRBV29-1 and TRBJ1-1; TRBD1 might be the D (6 bases). V was trimmed by 5 bases and J by 6 bases, leaving 19 bases between them. There are 14 residues in the CDR3. CDR1 and CDR2 from the germline V gene are SQVTM and ANQGSEA. CDR3: CSVFSGAPRAEAFF. As DNA, the CDR3 is TGCAGCGTTTTCTCAGGGGCCCCCAGGGCTGAAGCTTTCTTT.

This clone was observed once. Other DNA sequences within the sample encode an identical CDR3. The chain uses TRBV27 and TRBJ2-2; TRBD2 matches at 9 bases. The V and J ends lost 6 bases and 6 bases, in that order; junction bases with no gene match: 5. Germline V gene data show CDR1 as MNHEY and CDR2 as SMNVEV (reference sequence). This CDR3 contains 14 residues. CDR3 in DNA: TGTGCCAGCAGCTCGGGACTAGCCGCCGGGGAGCTGTTTTTT. Protein sequence: CASSSGLAAGELFF.

The rearrangement uses TRBV2 and TRBJ2-7; D remains unclear. Germline assignment: CDR1 SNHLY and CDR2 FYNNEI. The ends were cut back, 3 bases at V and 2 bases at J, with 11 bases in the middle. This CDR3 spans 14 amino acids. CDR3 bases: TGTGCCAGCAGTGATACAACCATCGCCTACGAGCAGTACTTC. Translated, it gives CASSDTTIAYEQYF.

The V and J genes are TRBV29-1 and TRBJ1-4; TRBD1 might be the D (6 bases). The CDR3 has 13 amino acids. Germline V lookup: CDR1 SQVTM, CDR2 ANQGSEA. V lost 4 bases and J lost 8, with 14 bases in between. The CDR3 bases are TGCAGCGTTGGGGAGGGGGGTCGAGAAAAACTGTTTTTT. Residues: CSVGEGGREKLFF. Combining the CDR3 with reference TRBV29-1 and TRBJ1-4 gives the whole variable domain SAVISQKPSRDICQRGTSLTIQCQVDSQVTMMFWYRQQPGQSLTLIATANQGSEATYESGFVIDKFPISRPNLTFSTLTVSNMSPEDSSIYLCSVGEGGREKLFFGSGTQLSVL.

The chain recombines TRBV28 with TRBJ1-2; 8 bases align to TRBD1. This CDR3 comprises 14 residues. Germline V CDR1 and CDR2: MDHEN, SYDVKM. V was clipped by 3 bases and J by 3 bases; unmatched bases: 3. CDR3 in DNA: TGTGCCAGCAGTTTCACAGGGGGTTACTATGGCTACACCTTC. It is translated as CASSFTGGYYGYTF.

A single count supports this clone. V usage is TRBV30 and J usage is TRBJ1-6; 7 nucleotides line up with TRBD1. The CDR3 totals 13 residues. The V segment lost 3 bases and the J segment 10 bases; nucleotides outside the gene matches: 6. Germline values: CDR1 GTSNPN, CDR2 SVGIG (reference sequence). CDR3 amino acids: CAWSPGQRSPLHF. The CDR3 DNA follows: TGTGCCTGGAGCCCGGGACAGAGATCACCCCTCCACTTT.

This clone was observed once. J is TRBJ2-1 and V is TRBV10-3, with 7 bases fitting TRBD1. This CDR3 is 14 amino acids long. V was pared by 3 bases and J by 4 bases, with 3 bases of the junction left unmatched. Germline V gene lookup returns CDR1 ENHRY and CDR2 SYGVKD. The CDR3 nucleotides read TGTGCCATCAGTGACCTCAGGGGGTACAATGAGCAGTTCTTC. It encodes CAISDLRGYNEQFF.

V is TRBV27 and J is TRBJ2-2; TRBD2 aligns across 7 bases. Trimming removed 3 bases from V and 6 bases from J; junction bases left unmatched: 7. The CDR3 extends over 15 amino acids. Germline CDR1 reads MNHEY; CDR2 reads SMNVEV (reference sequence). The CDR3 region has the DNA TGTGCCAGCAGTTTGGCTAGCGGCTCCGCCGGGGAGCTGTTTTTT. This translates into CASSLASGSAGELFF.

The chain carries TRBV7-9 and TRBJ1-2; D is undetermined. Germline lookup yields CDR1 SEHNR and CDR2 FQNEAQ (reference sequence). Deletions cut 4 bases from V and 8 bases from J, with 11 bases between. This CDR3 has 12 amino acids. CDR3 amino acids: CASSSGGNGYTF. The DNA of the CDR3 is TGTGCCAGCAGCTCAGGAGGGAACGGCTACACCTTC.

The CDR3 DNA is TGTGCCAGTAGTAGGGGCGAAGGGCGCACTGAAGCTTTCTTT. Protein: CASSRGEGRTEAFF. The chain is built from TRBV19 and TRBJ1-1, with D maybe TRBD1 (5 bases). Trimming took 4 bases from V and 4 from J, leaving 13 bases between them. Germline loops: CDR1 LNHDA, CDR2 SQIVND (reference sequence). The CDR3 covers 14 residues.

This chain links TRBV6-1 with TRBJ1-1, with D unclear. Germline CDR1 and CDR2: MNHNS and SASEGT. V dropped 2 bases and J dropped 8 bases, with 9 bases sitting between them. The CDR3 runs 12 residues. CDR3 residues: CASSEMAAEAFF. CDR3 sequence (DNA): TGTGCCAGCAGTGAAATGGCGGCGGAAGCTTTCTTT.

The V gene is TRBV7-9, the J gene TRBJ1-2; 7 bases match TRBD1. CDR1 and CDR2 (germline): SEHNR, FQNEAQ (reference sequence). The J segment lost 4 bases and the V segment lost 0 bases, leaving 2 bases of the junction unmatched. CDR3 length: 14 amino acids. CDR3 in DNA: TGTGCCAGCAGCTTAGCGGCAGGGGGCTATGGCTACACCTTC. It specifies CASSLAAGGYGYTF. Filled out from reference TRBV7-9 and TRBJ1-2, the complete variable domain reads DTGVSQNPRHKITKRGQNVTFRCDPISEHNRLYWYRQTLGQGPEFLTYFQNEAQLEKSRLLSDRFSAERPKGSFSTLEIQRTEQGDSAMYLCASSLAAGGYGYTFGSGTRLTVV.

The chain couples TRBV5-1 to TRBJ2-1; D may be TRBD2 (6 bases). V lost 2 bases and J 6 bases, leaving 9 bases between the germline ends. The CDR3 contains 13 residues. Germline V gene lookup returns CDR1 SGHRS and CDR2 YFSETQ. CDR3 residues: CASSLVTSNEQFF. The CDR3 DNA follows: TGCGCCAGCAGCTTAGTGACTAGCAATGAGCAGTTCTTC.

The chain joins TRBV5-1 to TRBJ1-4; 9 bases map to TRBD1. This CDR3 is 17 amino acids long. V was pared by 3 bases and J by 0 bases, with 6 bases of the junction left unmatched. Germline V gives CDR1 SGHRS, CDR2 YFSETQ. The DNA for the CDR3 is TGCGCCAGCAGCTATAGACAGGGGGATACAACTAATGAAAAACTGTTTTTT. This encodes CASSYRQGDTTNEKLFF.

The rearrangement joins TRBV7-3 to TRBJ2-5; TRBD2 is a possible D gene (7 bases). Germline lookup yields CDR1 SGHTA and CDR2 FQGTGA. There are 14 residues in the CDR3. V gave up 5 bases and J gave up 5 bases, with 15 bases separating them. The CDR3 spells CASSPAGAGETQYF. The CDR3 DNA reads TGTGCCAGCAGCCCGGCGGGGGCGGGGGAGACCCAGTACTTC. Full variable domain (remainder filled in from reference TRBV7-3 and TRBJ2-5): GAGVSQTPSNKVTEKGKYVELRCDPISGHTALYWYRQSLGQGPEFLIYFQGTGAADDSGLPNDRFFAVRPEGSVSTLKIQRTERGDSAVYLCASSPAGAGETQYFGPGTRLLVL.

This clone was seen more than once but under ten times. The V gene is TRBV14, the J gene TRBJ2-1; 11 nucleotides line up with TRBD2. J gave up 7 bases and V 0 bases, and 5 bases lay outside the gene matches. The germline V gene has CDR1 SGHDN and CDR2 FVKESK. CDR3 length: 16 amino acids. The CDR3 spells CASSQEIAGGVNEQFF. CDR3 nucleotide sequence: TGTGCCAGCAGCCAAGAGATAGCGGGAGGGGTGAATGAGCAGTTCTTC.

This chain uses TRBV2 with TRBJ2-3, with 8 bases aligning to TRBD2. Germline V gives CDR1 SNHLY, CDR2 FYNNEI. This CDR3 contains 17 residues. V gave up 5 bases and J gave up 2 bases; unmatched junction bases: 12. CDR3 sequence: CASSHPYSGNLTDTQYF. The CDR3 bases are TGTGCCAGCAGTCATCCTTATAGCGGGAACCTCACAGATACGCAGTATTTT. Full variable domain (remainder filled in from reference TRBV2 and TRBJ2-3): EPEVTQTPSHQVTQMGQEVILRCVPISNHLYFYWYRQILGQKVEFLVSFYNNEISEKSEIFDDQFSVERPDGSNFTLKIRSTKLEDSAMYFCASSHPYSGNLTDTQYFGPGTRLTVL.

The chain recombines TRBV6-1 with TRBJ2-5; D unresolved. CDR1 and CDR2 (germline): MNHNS, SASEGT. The V end lost 7 bases, the J end lost 5 bases, and 11 bases lay between the germline ends. The CDR3 has 12 amino acids. CDR3 in amino acids: CASTPGLETQYF. CDR3 in DNA: TGTGCCAGCACGCCAGGTCTCGAGACCCAGTACTTC.

This clone was seen a single time. The V gene is TRBV18, the J gene TRBJ2-5, with D possibly matching TRBD2 (5 bases). The CDR3 totals 15 residues. The germline CDR1 and CDR2 sequences are KGHSH and LQKENI. V was pared by 3 bases and J by 4 bases, with 15 bases between. The CDR3, as DNA: TGTGCCAGCTCACCCCAAAGAGGGAAGGGAGAGACCCAGTACTTC. This codes for CASSPQRGKGETQYF.

This clone showed up just a few times. This chain joins TRBV19 and TRBJ2-3, with 7 positions matching TRBD2. V gave up 6 bases and J gave up 4 bases; unmatched junction bases: 7. The CDR3 contains 14 residues. Germline CDR1 reads LNHDA; CDR2 reads SQIVND (reference sequence). The CDR3 reads CASRREGLADTQYF. CDR3 in DNA: TGTGCCAGTAGGAGGGAGGGTCTAGCAGATACGCAGTATTTT. Full variable domain (missing parts from reference TRBV19 and TRBJ2-3): DGGITQSPKYLFRKEGQNVTLSCEQNLNHDAMYWYRQDPGQGLRLIYYSQIVNDFQKGDIAEGYSVSREKKESFPLTVTSAQKNPTAFYLCASRREGLADTQYFGPGTRLTVL.